Detailed here is one TCR beta chain. This clonotype has at least ten counts. The specificity of this receptor is unknown. No much larger clonotype is one base removed from it; base qualities were not supplied. The data stem from a study of neurological immune-mediated disorders (dated by TCRdb to between 2017 and 2020). Turning to the overall study: Among the approximately 34 multiple sclerosis patients, relapsing-remitting MS was present in some 31 and secondary progressive MS was present in 3. The study compared peripheral blood TCR-beta repertoires of HTLV-I-associated myelopathy (HAM/TSP) patients, multiple sclerosis patients and healthy controls using UMI-based sequencing. Longitudinal samples, technical triplicates and paired sorted CD4+ and CD8+ T-cell subsets, alongside PBMC samples, were included among the roughly 110 TCR-beta libraries. The cohort was made up of approximately 71 subjects, consisting of around 14 HAM/TSP patients, about 35 multiple sclerosis patients and around 20 healthy controls.

What the work shows at the level of the full study, not this receptor alone: No identical CDR3 amino acid sequences were shared among expanded clones across subjects, suggesting private TCR-beta repertoires in all groups. The highest TCR clonal expansion was observed in HAM/TSP patients, whereas the lowest was observed in MS patients, even when compared with healthy controls. The MS cluster was not associated with any clinical or MRI features, and the authors stated that larger cohorts are needed. In a phylogenetic analysis, the repertoires of 18 out of 34 MS patients fell into a single cluster of related CDR3 sequences, pointing to a possible signature at the repertoire level.

Trimming takes 3 bases off V and 8 bases off J; junction bases not matched to a gene: 1. The CDR3 spans 12 residues, from the cysteine through the phenylalanine. The only DNA kept is the CDR3, 36 bases in frame from the first base. Based on the germline V gene (reference sequence), the CDR1 and CDR2 sequences are LGHDT and YNNKEL. cDNA was synthesized by template-switch 5'RACE using a primer carrying a 10-nucleotide random unique molecular identifier by which each TCR transcript was tagged. Every sequencing run covered 15-18 subjects and yielded more than 200 million TCR-beta sequences. The RNeasy kit was used to extract total RNA. The KAPA Real-time Library Amplification kit was used to amplify TCR-beta VDJ regions with primers targeting the TCR constant region and the 5'RACE anchor. Sample indexes and Illumina adaptors were added in a first PCR, after which library yield was increased in a second PCR. After Ampure bead purification, the TCR product of roughly 650 bp was size-selected on a 2% E-gel SizeSelection system. Library quality was checked on a Bioanalyzer, concentration was measured with Qubit, and libraries were quantified with the Kapa Library Quantification kit before pooling. Paired-end 2 x 150 bp sequencing of the libraries was performed on an Illumina HiSeq 2500. To increase sequence diversity, roughly 24-32% phiX was spiked into each library pool. In the original analysis: Quality-filtered reads were processed with the UMI-based MiGEC pipeline, and over 85% of raw TCR sequences were removed by the MiGEC pipeline during error correction. VDJ genes were aligned to IMGT germline references, and clonotypes were defined by unique CDR3 amino acid sequence plus V-J genes. Clonal expansion, Shannon diversity and CDR3 relatedness were evaluated with VDJtools (CalcPairwiseDistances, ClusterSamples), while phylogenetic trees were built in CLCbio workbench. Clones with at least 8 unique UMIs were defined as expanded, with this threshold being based on coefficient-of-variation modelling across technical triplicates. TCRdb cleaned the public reads at Q25 with fastp, built clones with MiXCR and kept in-frame beta chains. Every distinct CDR3 protein forms one entry, paired with its most common genes and DNA. It is TCRdb's table, rather than the study itself, that gives the V and J calls and clone size. This sample holds around 130,000 distinct CDR3 sequences; roughly 3.4% were observed only once. The ten largest clones take up roughly 1.3% of the sample.

For the unsorted PBMC libraries, 2 million PBMCs were stored in RNAlater at -80 degrees C until RNA extraction and were used to generate the libraries. Multiple sclerosis patients were enrolled in a US clinical protocol under which disease progression was evaluated by magnetic resonance imaging. Peripheral blood was subjected to Ficoll-Hypaque density gradient centrifugation to isolate PBMCs, which were then cryopreserved in liquid nitrogen. The V gene is TRBV3-1 and the J gene is TRBJ1-2, with TRBD1 matching 9 junction bases. The TCR comes from a woman in her twenties or thirties with multiple sclerosis. Sequenced input: PBMCs. CDR3 sequence: CASSQGQGGYTF. The sequenced DNA is TGTGCCAGCAGCCAGGGACAGGGAGGCTACACCTTC.